This TCR beta chain was identified in a study of shared clonotypes between healthy human individuals. The authors ran unsorted PBMC replicate PCRs on about 320 ng DNA, approximately 30,000 T cell genomes. Repertoires were generated with immunoSEQ multiplex PCR, while TCRdb's copy carries only in-frame clones and drops some. The sample lists roughly 500,000 clones, about 84% seen once, with roughly 13% in the top ten. This CDR3 region has 12 residues. This receptor was obtained from a woman aged 40 to 49 in good health. Some clones in this sample may be carry-over from other donors' samples. This chain joins TRBV21-1 and TRBJ1-2. TRBV21-1 is given as a pseudogene. What was sequenced was PBMCs. Written as DNA, the CDR3 is TGTGCCAGCAGCGGGTGTGGCTATGGCTACACCTTC. Translated, it gives CASSGCGYGYTF.